A selection of T cell receptor beta chains follows, all from one sample in a study of CD8 T cells in Susac syndrome. TCRdb processed the immunoSEQ multiplex PCR reads anew with MiXCR; each CDR3 protein has one entry. The sample has 140,000 to 150,000 distinct CDR3 sequences, approximately 96% seen once. The sample comprised CD4+ T cells from PBMCs. The source is a human donor with Susac syndrome. Each CDR3 is given with its conserved first and last residue. A D gene is named only where the DNA matches it firmly. Rows may omit the clone size; those that give it use once, few, many or a size class.

clone_size	v_call	j_call	d_call	cdr3_aa	cdr3_nt
.	TRBV18	TRBJ2-3	.	CASSHSPVDTQYF	TGTGCCAGCTCACACTCCCCAGTCGATACGCAGTATTTT
once	TRBV14	TRBJ2-5	.	CASSQASGTQYF	TGTGCCAGCAGCCAAGCTTCTGGGACCCAGTACTTC
.	TRBV20-1	TRBJ1-2	.	CSASRTENYGYTF	TGCAGTGCTTCACGGACGGAAAACTATGGCTACACCTTC
.	TRBV20-1	TRBJ2-7	.	CSAQLTGTYEQYF	TGCAGTGCTCAGCTAACAGGTACCTACGAGCAGTACTTC
.	TRBV6-5	TRBJ1-2	.	CASRPNSDGGYTF	TGTGCCAGCAGGCCAAACAGCGATGGGGGCTACACCTTC
.	TRBV3-1	TRBJ2-2	.	CASSSPRGDPTGELFF	TGTGCCAGCAGCTCACCCAGGGGCGACCCCACCGGGGAGCTGTTTTTT
.	TRBV27	TRBJ1-1	.	CASRSGVYGTEAFF	TGTGCCAGCCGTTCAGGGGTTTACGGCACTGAAGCTTTCTTT
.	TRBV12-3/TRBV12-4	TRBJ2-2	.	CASNSLGRTGELFF	TGTGCCTCCAACTCACTAGGGAGGACCGGGGAGCTGTTTTTT
.	TRBV29-1	TRBJ2-5	TRBD1	CSVERDRAGTQYF	TGCAGCGTTGAAAGGGACAGGGCCGGGACCCAGTACTTC
.	TRBV28	TRBJ1-2	.	CASSTLAQQGPSTF	TGTGCCAGCAGTACACTCGCCCAACAGGGTCCCTCCACCTTC
once	TRBV29-1	TRBJ1-1	.	CSVVGNTEAFF	TGCAGCGTTGTAGGGAACACTGAAGCTTTCTTT
.	TRBV18	TRBJ2-6	.	CASSDTYSGANVLTF	TGTGCCAGCTCAGACACCTACTCTGGGGCCAACGTCCTGACTTTC
.	TRBV7-9	TRBJ1-6	.	CASNTGNSPLHF	TGTGCCAGCAACACAGGGAATTCACCCCTCCACTTT
.	TRBV18	TRBJ2-3	TRBD1	CASSLDRGGTDTQYF	TGTGCCAGCTCCCTTGACAGGGGAGGCACAGATACGCAGTATTTT
once	TRBV19	TRBJ1-5	.	CASSRTEHQPQHF	TGTGCCAGTAGCCGGACAGAACATCAGCCCCAGCATTTT
.	TRBV7-9	TRBJ1-5	.	CARENQPQHF	TGTGCCAGAGAGAATCAGCCCCAGCATTTT
.	TRBV12-3/TRBV12-4	TRBJ2-7	.	CASRMGGTYYEQYF	TGTGCCAGCAGGATGGGGGGCACTTACTACGAGCAGTACTTC
.	TRBV12-3/TRBV12-4	TRBJ2-5	TRBD2	CATGLAVRTQYF	TGTGCCACGGGGCTAGCGGTCCGGACCCAGTACTTC
.	TRBV29-1	TRBJ2-7	.	CSVGYSAYEQYF	TGCAGCGTCGGGTATTCCGCCTACGAGCAGTACTTC
.	TRBV4-2	TRBJ1-2	.	CASSQEKSAYGYTF	TGTGCCAGCAGCCAAGAGAAGTCAGCCTATGGCTACACCTTC
.	TRBV6-6	TRBJ1-5	.	CASSYSEGSPQHF	TGTGCCAGCAGTTACTCGGAGGGGAGTCCCCAGCATTTT
.	TRBV12-3/TRBV12-4	TRBJ1-4	.	CASSRPAGNEKLFF	TGTGCCAGCAGCCGGCCGGCGGGTAACGAAAAACTGTTTTTT
.	TRBV4-1	TRBJ2-7	.	CASSQDWGEQYF	TGCGCCAGCAGCCAAGATTGGGGTGAGCAGTACTTC
.	TRBV3-1	TRBJ2-7	.	CASSRPTGGAYEQYF	TGTGCCAGCAGCCGCCCCACTGGAGGGGCCTACGAGCAGTACTTC
.	TRBV5-1	TRBJ2-7	TRBD2	CASSLRFSGSSYEQYF	TGCGCCAGCAGCTTGAGATTCAGCGGGAGCTCCTACGAGCAGTACTTC
.	TRBV4-1	TRBJ2-7	.	CASSQGLVEYEQYF	TGCGCCAGCAGCCAAGGACTGGTCGAGTACGAGCAGTACTTC
.	TRBV20-1	TRBJ1-1	.	CSARQGRINTEAFF	TGCAGTGCTAGACAAGGACGGATAAACACTGAAGCTTTCTTT
.	TRBV25-1	TRBJ2-2	.	CASSENRAGELFF	TGTGCCAGCAGTGAAAACCGGGCCGGGGAGCTGTTTTTT
.	TRBV18	TRBJ2-5	.	CASSPTEQVTQYF	TGTGCCAGCTCACCGACCGAGCAAGTGACCCAGTACTTC
.	TRBV20-1	TRBJ2-5	.	CSGESWPKEGETQYF	TGCAGTGGGGAAAGTTGGCCGAAGGAAGGGGAGACCCAGTACTTC
.	TRBV12-3/TRBV12-4	TRBJ1-5	.	CASSLGGRQPQHF	TGTGCCAGCAGTTTGGGGGGGAGGCAGCCCCAGCATTTT
.	TRBV7-2	TRBJ1-6	.	CASSPWSSYNSPLHF	TGTGCCAGCAGTCCGTGGAGCTCCTATAATTCACCCCTCCACTTT
.	TRBV20-1	TRBJ2-1	.	CSASFGLARDEQFF	TGCAGTGCTAGCTTCGGTCTCGCCCGAGATGAGCAGTTCTTC
.	TRBV12-3/TRBV12-4	TRBJ2-3	.	CASGLVGSTDTQYF	TGTGCCAGCGGACTGGTGGGATCCACAGATACGCAGTATTTT
.	TRBV4-1	TRBJ1-2	.	CASSQDYSGVYGYTF	TGCGCCAGCAGCCAAGATTATTCAGGGGTCTATGGCTACACCTTC
.	TRBV4-1	TRBJ1-2	.	CANSQPGQSYGYTF	TGCGCCAACAGCCAACCCGGACAGTCCTATGGCTACACCTTC
.	TRBV7-2	TRBJ1-2	TRBD1	CASSLDRQGGGYGYTF	TGTGCCAGCAGCTTAGACCGGCAGGGGGGTGGCTATGGCTACACCTTC
.	TRBV2	TRBJ2-5	.	CASSDSLTGRGETQYF	TGTGCCAGCAGTGACTCCCTGACAGGGAGGGGGGAGACCCAGTACTTC
.	TRBV28	TRBJ2-3	TRBD2	CASSTGLAERTDTQYF	TGTGCCAGCAGTACGGGACTAGCGGAACGGACAGATACGCAGTATTTT
once	TRBV12-3/TRBV12-4	TRBJ1-4	.	CASTERENEKLFF	TGTGCCAGCACCGAGAGGGAGAATGAAAAACTGTTTTTT
.	TRBV27	TRBJ2-2	TRBD2	CASSFRDAGLAGGTGELFF	TGTGCCAGCAGTTTCCGGGACGCGGGACTAGCGGGAGGGACCGGGGAGCTGTTTTTT
.	TRBV29-1	TRBJ1-2	.	CSVDSVDYGYTF	TGCAGCGTGGACTCGGTGGATTATGGCTACACCTTC
once	TRBV4-1	TRBJ1-2	.	CASSQAHLGPIIDYGYTF	TGCGCCAGCAGCCAAGCTCACCTGGGACCCATCATAGACTATGGCTACACCTTC
.	TRBV4-1	TRBJ1-5	TRBD1	CASSQGQGAQPQHF	TGCGCCAGCAGCCAGGGACAGGGTGCTCAGCCCCAGCATTTT
.	TRBV5-8	TRBJ1-6	TRBD1	CASSGGQGFTPLHF	TGTGCCAGCAGCGGGGGACAGGGGTTTACTCCCCTCCACTTT
.	TRBV3-1	TRBJ1-1	.	CASSLGIRTTEAFF	TGTGCCAGCAGCCTGGGGATACGAACCACTGAAGCTTTCTTT
.	TRBV5-1	TRBJ2-5	.	CASSLLGVQETQYF	TGCGCCAGCAGCTTGTTAGGCGTTCAAGAGACCCAGTACTTC
.	TRBV3-1	TRBJ2-7	TRBD2	CASSRGLAGGDGQYF	TGTGCCAGCAGCCGGGGACTAGCGGGAGGTGATGGGCAGTACTTC
.	TRBV20-1	TRBJ2-4	TRBD2	CSAGPGTRSIQYF	TGCAGTGCGGGCCCCGGGACTAGGAGCATTCAGTACTTC
.	TRBV12-3/TRBV12-4	TRBJ1-2	TRBD1	CASSWQGAWGYTF	TGTGCCAGCAGTTGGCAGGGGGCTTGGGGCTACACCTTC
.	TRBV10-3	TRBJ2-3	.	CAISEFASPQYF	TGTGCCATCAGTGAGTTTGCCTCTCCGCAGTATTTT
.	TRBV5-1	TRBJ2-2	.	CASSILRPGELFF	TGCGCCAGCAGCATTCTGCGACCCGGGGAGCTGTTTTTT
.	TRBV3-1	TRBJ2-3	TRBD2	CASSHHLAGAGDTQYF	TGTGCCAGCAGCCACCACCTAGCGGGAGCTGGAGATACGCAGTATTTT